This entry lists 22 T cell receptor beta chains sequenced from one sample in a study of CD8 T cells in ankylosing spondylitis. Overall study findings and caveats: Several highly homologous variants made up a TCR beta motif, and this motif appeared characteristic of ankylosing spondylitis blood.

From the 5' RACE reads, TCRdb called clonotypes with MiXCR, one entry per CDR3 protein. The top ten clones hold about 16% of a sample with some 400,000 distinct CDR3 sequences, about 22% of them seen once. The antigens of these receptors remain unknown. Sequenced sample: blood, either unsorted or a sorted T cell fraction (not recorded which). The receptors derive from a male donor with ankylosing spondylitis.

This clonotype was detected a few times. The CDR3 DNA follows: TGTGCCAGCAGCTTAGAACCGGGACTAGCGGGGGAAGGCACAGATACGCAGTATTTT. Translating it yields CASSLEPGLAGEGTDTQYF. The rearrangement links TRBV11-2 to TRBJ2-3, with TRBD2 identical over 14 bases. Looked up from germline, CDR1 is SGHAT and CDR2 is FQNNGV. J gave up 1 base and V 0 bases, and 6 bases lay outside the gene matches. The CDR3 contains 19 residues.

The CDR3 protein is CSTLGRTGQETQYF. The CDR3 bases are TGCAGCACCTTAGGCCGGACAGGGCAGGAGACCCAGTACTTC. The V gene is TRBV29-1, the J gene TRBJ2-5, with TRBD1 matching 8 bases. The CDR3 contains 14 residues. In germline, CDR1 is SQVTM, CDR2 ANQGSEA. The J segment lost 5 bases and the V segment lost 8 bases, leaving 13 bases of the junction unmatched.

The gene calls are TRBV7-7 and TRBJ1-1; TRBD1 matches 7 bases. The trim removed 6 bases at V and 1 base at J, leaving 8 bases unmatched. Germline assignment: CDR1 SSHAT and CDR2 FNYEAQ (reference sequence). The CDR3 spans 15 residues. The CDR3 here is CASSLYTGENTEAFF. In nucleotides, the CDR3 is TGTGCCAGCAGTTTATATACAGGGGAGAACACTGAAGCTTTCTTT.

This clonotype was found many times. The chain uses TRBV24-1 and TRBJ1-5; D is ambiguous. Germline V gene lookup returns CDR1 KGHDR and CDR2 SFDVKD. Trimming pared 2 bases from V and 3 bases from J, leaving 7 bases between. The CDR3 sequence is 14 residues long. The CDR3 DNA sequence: TGTGCCACCAGTGATTCTGGGGTCAATCAGCCCCAGCATTTT. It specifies CATSDSGVNQPQHF.

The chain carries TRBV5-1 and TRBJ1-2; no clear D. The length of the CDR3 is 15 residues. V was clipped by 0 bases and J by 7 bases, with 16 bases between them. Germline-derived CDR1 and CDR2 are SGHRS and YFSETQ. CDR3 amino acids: CASSLATREVFGYTF. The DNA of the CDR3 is TGCGCCAGCAGCTTGGCCACTCGGGAGGTCTTTGGCTACACCTTC.

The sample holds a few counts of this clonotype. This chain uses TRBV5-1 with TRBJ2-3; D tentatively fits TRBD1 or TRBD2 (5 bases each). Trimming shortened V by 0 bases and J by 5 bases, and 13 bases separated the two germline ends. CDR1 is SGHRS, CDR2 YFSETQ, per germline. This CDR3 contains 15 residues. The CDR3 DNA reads TGCGCCAGCAGCTTGGACAGGTGGGCGGGAGATACGCAGTATTTT. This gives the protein CASSLDRWAGDTQYF.

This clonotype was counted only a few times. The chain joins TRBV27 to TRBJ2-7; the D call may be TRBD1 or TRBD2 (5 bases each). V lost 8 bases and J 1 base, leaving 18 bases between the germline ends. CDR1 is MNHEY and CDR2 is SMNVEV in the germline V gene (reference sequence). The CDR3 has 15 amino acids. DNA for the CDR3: TGTGCCAGCCCTGAAACGGGACGGGGATCCTACGAGCAGTACTTC. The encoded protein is CASPETGRGSYEQYF.

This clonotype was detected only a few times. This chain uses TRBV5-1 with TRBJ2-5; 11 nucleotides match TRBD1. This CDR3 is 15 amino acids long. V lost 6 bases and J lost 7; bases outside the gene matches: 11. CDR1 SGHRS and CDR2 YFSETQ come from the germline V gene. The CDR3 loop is CASNAGQGALVTQYF. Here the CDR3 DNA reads TGCGCCAGCAATGCAGGACAGGGGGCTTTGGTGACCCAGTACTTC.

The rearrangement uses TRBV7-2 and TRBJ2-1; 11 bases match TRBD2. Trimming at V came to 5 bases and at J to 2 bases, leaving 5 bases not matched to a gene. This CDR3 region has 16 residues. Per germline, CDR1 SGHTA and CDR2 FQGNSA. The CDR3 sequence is CASSPGTSGAYNEQFF. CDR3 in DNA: TGTGCCAGCAGCCCCGGGACTAGCGGTGCCTACAATGAGCAGTTCTTC. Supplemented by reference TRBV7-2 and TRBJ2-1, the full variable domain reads GAGVSQSPSNKVTEKGKDVELRCDPISGHTALYWYRQSLGQGLEFLIYFQGNSAPDKSGLPSDRFSAERTGGSVSTLTIQRTQQEDSAVYLCASSPGTSGAYNEQFFGPGTRLTVL.

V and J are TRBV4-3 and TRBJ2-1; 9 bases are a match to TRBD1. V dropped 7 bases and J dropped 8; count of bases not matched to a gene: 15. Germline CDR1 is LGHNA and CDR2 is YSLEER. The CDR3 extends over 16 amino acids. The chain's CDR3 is CASTLLPGQGSDEQFF. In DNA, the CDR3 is TGCGCCAGCACCCTATTACCGGGACAGGGTAGTGATGAGCAGTTCTTC.

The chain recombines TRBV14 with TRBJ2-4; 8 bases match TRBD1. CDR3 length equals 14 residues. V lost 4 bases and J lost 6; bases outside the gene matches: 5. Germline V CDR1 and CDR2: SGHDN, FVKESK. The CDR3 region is CASSRTGNANIQYF. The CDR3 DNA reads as TGTGCCAGCAGCCGGACAGGGAACGCAAACATTCAGTACTTC.

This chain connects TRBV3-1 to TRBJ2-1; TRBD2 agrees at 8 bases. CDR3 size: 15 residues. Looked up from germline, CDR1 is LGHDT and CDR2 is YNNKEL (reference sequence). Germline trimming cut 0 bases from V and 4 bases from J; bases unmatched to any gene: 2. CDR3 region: CASSQELAAYNEQFF. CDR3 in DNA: TGTGCCAGCAGCCAAGAACTAGCGGCGTACAATGAGCAGTTCTTC.

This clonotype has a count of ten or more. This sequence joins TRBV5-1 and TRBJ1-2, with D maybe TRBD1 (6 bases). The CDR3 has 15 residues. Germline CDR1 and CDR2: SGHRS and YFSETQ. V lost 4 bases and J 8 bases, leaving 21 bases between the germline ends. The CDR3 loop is CASSPRTQTGGGYTF. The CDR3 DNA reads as TGCGCCAGCAGCCCTCGAACCCAGACAGGAGGAGGCTACACCTTC.

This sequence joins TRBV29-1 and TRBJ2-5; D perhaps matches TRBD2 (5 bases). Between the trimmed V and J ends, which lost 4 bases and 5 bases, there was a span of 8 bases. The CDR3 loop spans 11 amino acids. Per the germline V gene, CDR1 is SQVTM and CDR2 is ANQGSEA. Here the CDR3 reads CSVGSGETQYF. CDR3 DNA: TGCAGCGTTGGGAGCGGCGAGACCCAGTACTTC.

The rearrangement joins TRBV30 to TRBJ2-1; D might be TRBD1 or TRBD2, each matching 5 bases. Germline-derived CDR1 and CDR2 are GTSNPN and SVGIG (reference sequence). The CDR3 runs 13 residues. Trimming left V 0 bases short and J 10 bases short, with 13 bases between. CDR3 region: CAWSVRVRDEQFF. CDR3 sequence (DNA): TGTGCCTGGAGTGTACGGGTCCGGGACGAGCAGTTCTTC.

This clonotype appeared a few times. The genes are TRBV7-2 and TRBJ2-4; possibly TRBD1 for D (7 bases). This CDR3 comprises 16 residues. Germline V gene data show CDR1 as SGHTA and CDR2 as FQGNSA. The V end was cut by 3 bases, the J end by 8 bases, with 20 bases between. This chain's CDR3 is CASSFSSAGGGDIQYF. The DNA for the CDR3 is TGTGCCAGCAGCTTCTCCTCCGCAGGGGGAGGAGACATTCAGTACTTC. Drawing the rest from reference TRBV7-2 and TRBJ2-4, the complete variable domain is GAGVSQSPSNKVTEKGKDVELRCDPISGHTALYWYRQSLGQGLEFLIYFQGNSAPDKSGLPSDRFSAERTGGSVSTLTIQRTQQEDSAVYLCASSFSSAGGGDIQYFGAGTRLSVL.

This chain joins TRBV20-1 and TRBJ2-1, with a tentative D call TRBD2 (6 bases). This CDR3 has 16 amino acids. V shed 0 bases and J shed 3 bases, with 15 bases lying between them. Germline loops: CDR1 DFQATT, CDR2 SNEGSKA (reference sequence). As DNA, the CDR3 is TGCAGTGCTAGAGATCCCGCTGGAGGGGACTACAATGAGCAGTTCTTC. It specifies CSARDPAGGDYNEQFF.

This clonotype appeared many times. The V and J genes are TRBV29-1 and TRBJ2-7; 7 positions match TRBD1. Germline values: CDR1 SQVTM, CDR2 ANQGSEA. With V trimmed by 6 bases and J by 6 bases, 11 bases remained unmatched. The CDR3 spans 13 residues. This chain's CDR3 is CSVERVTGSEQYF. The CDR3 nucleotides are TGCAGCGTGGAAAGGGTGACAGGGAGCGAGCAGTACTTC.

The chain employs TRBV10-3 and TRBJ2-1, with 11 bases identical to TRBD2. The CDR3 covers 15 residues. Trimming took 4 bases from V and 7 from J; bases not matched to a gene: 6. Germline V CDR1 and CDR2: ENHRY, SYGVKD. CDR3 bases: TGTGCCATCAGTGCCTTAGCGGGAGGGGGAAATGAGCAGTTCTTC. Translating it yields CAISALAGGGNEQFF.

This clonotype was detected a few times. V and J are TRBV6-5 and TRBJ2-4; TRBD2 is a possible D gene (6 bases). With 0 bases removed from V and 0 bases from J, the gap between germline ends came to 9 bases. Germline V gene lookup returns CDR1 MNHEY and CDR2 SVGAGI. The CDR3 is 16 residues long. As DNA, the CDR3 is TGTGCCAGCAGTTACTCGGAGCGGGTAGCCAAAAACATTCAGTACTTC. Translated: CASSYSERVAKNIQYF.

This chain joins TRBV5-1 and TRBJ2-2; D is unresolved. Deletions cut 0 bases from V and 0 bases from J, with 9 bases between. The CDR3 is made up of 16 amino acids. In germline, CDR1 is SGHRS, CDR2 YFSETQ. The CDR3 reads CASSLVGGANTGELFF. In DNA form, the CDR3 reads TGCGCCAGCAGCTTGGTAGGCGGCGCGAACACCGGGGAGCTGTTTTTT.

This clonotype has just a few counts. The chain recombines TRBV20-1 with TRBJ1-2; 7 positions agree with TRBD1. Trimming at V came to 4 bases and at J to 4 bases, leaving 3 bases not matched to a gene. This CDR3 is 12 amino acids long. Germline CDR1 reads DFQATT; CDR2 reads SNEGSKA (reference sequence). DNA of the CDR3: TGCAGTGCTACCGACAGGGTCTATGGCTACACCTTC. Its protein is CSATDRVYGYTF.